This is a list of T cell receptor beta chains from one sample in a study of blood T cell repertoires in COVID-19. The protocol was immunoSEQ multiplex PCR, while the TCRdb copy is restricted to in-frame clones and leaves out a portion. The sample has 150,000 to 200,000 clones; approximately 87% are singletons. Sequencing was done on a sample of peripheral blood. All receptors derive from a woman in her seventies with acute or convalescent COVID-19. The CDR3 runs from the conserved cysteine through the conserved F or W. The D gene is left open where the match is weak. For some rows the clone size is stated as once, few or many, or as a class when expanded; others skip it.

TRBJ1-2,NA,NA,TRBV29-1,CSICLWDTRMFYGYTF,TGCAGCATTTGCCTTTGGGACACTCGGATGTTCTATGGCTACACCTTC
TRBJ1-1,NA,NA,TRBV29-1,CSVVQGVNTEAFF,TGCAGCGTCGTACAGGGCGTGAACACTGAAGCTTTCTTT
TRBJ2-1,TRBD1,few,TRBV19,CASRQTGAEIF,TGTGCCAGTAGACAAACAGGGGCCGAGATCTTC
TRBJ1-2,NA,NA,TRBV12-5,CASGLVLTGGASGYTF,TGTGCTAGTGGTTTGGTATTGACCGGAGGGGCAAGCGGCTACACCTTC
TRBJ2-1,TRBD2,NA,TRBV5-5,CASSSLAGGSVNEQFF,TGTGCCAGCAGCTCATTAGCGGGGGGGTCTGTAAATGAGCAGTTCTTC
TRBJ2-1,TRBD2,NA,TRBV24-1,CATSALKGGGTYNEQFF,TGTGCCACCAGTGCTCTTAAGGGCGGGGGAACCTACAATGAGCAGTTCTTC
TRBJ2-7,NA,NA,TRBV20-1,CSASLLYEQYF,TGCAGTGCTAGCCTTCTCTACGAGCAGTACTTC
TRBJ1-5,NA,NA,TRBV24-1,CATSDFPGQPQHF,TGTGCCACCAGTGATTTCCCGGGGCAGCCCCAGCATTTT
TRBJ2-1,NA,NA,TRBV10-3,CAITREPLQNEQFF,TGTGCCATCACTCGAGAGCCCTTACAGAATGAGCAGTTCTTC
TRBJ2-2,TRBD2,NA,TRBV6-6,CASSPRTSGRYRTGELFF,TGTGCCAGCAGTCCCCGGACTAGCGGGAGGTATAGAACCGGGGAGCTGTTTTTT
TRBJ1-5,TRBD1,NA,TRBV11-2,CASSWDRGPNQPQHF,TGTGCCAGCAGCTGGGACAGGGGGCCTAATCAGCCCCAGCATTTT
TRBJ2-5,NA,NA,TRBV14,CASSQAGGETQYF,TGTGCCAGCAGCCAAGCTGGCGGGGAGACCCAGTACTTC
TRBJ1-6,TRBD1,NA,TRBV7-8,CASSLWDSFSSYNSPLHF,TGTGCCAGCAGCTTATGGGACAGTTTTAGCTCCTATAATTCACCCCTCCACTTT
TRBJ1-1,TRBD1,NA,TRBV5-6,CASSFPGQGARLEAFF,TGTGCCAGCAGCTTCCCGGGACAGGGGGCGCGTCTTGAAGCTTTCTTT
TRBJ2-5,NA,NA,TRBV7-2,CASSSVATGTQYF,TGTGCCAGCAGCTCAGTCGCCACGGGGACCCAGTACTTC
TRBJ2-7,NA,NA,TRBV5-1,CASSFSPETTGFYEQYF,TGCGCCAGCAGCTTTTCGCCCGAAACTACAGGCTTCTACGAGCAGTACTTC
TRBJ2-7,NA,few,TRBV4-1,CASSQAPTRGYEQYF,TGCGCCAGCAGCCAAGCCCCAACCAGGGGTTACGAGCAGTACTTC
TRBJ2-1,TRBD2,NA,TRBV5-1,CASLNVAGGYNEQFF,TGCGCCAGCCTAAATGTAGCGGGGGGCTACAATGAGCAGTTCTTC
TRBJ2-1,NA,many,TRBV24-1,CATSDANPRSYNEQFF,TGTGCCACCAGTGATGCGAACCCCCGCTCCTACAATGAGCAGTTCTTC
TRBJ2-1,TRBD2,NA,TRBV2,CASSPTLLAGGFNEQFF,TGTGCCAGCAGTCCGACGTTACTAGCGGGAGGGTTCAATGAGCAGTTCTTC
TRBJ1-5,TRBD1,NA,TRBV19,CASCPQTGSSQPQHF,TGTGCCAGCTGCCCACAGACAGGGTCTAGTCAGCCCCAGCATTTT
TRBJ1-4,TRBD1,NA,TRBV19,CASSRDRKDEKLFF,TGTGCCAGTAGTAGGGACAGAAAGGATGAAAAACTGTTTTTT
TRBJ1-1,TRBD1,once,TRBV18,CASSPQGGTEAFF,TGTGCCAGCTCACCGCAGGGGGGCACTGAAGCTTTCTTT
TRBJ1-1,NA,NA,TRBV9,CASSVTGNTEAFF,TGTGCCAGCAGCGTAACCGGGAACACTGAAGCTTTCTTT
TRBJ1-5,NA,NA,TRBV7-4,CASSLWGLRTPNQPQHF,TGTGCCAGCAGCTTGTGGGGACTGAGGACTCCCAATCAGCCCCAGCATTTT
TRBJ1-2,TRBD1,NA,TRBV29-1,CSFWTGGGYTF,TGCAGCTTTTGGACAGGAGGCGGCTACACCTTC
TRBJ1-6,NA,once,TRBV28,CASSSQYQGALNSPLHF,TGTGCCAGCAGTTCCCAGTACCAAGGGGCCTTAAATTCACCCCTCCACTTT
TRBJ1-5,NA,NA,TRBV19,CASSDTITGSNQPQHF,TGTGCCAGTAGTGACACAATTACAGGTAGCAATCAGCCCCAGCATTTT
TRBJ1-6,TRBD1,NA,TRBV5-1,CASSPGQGQNSPLHF,TGCGCCAGCAGCCCGGGACAGGGCCAAAATTCACCCCTCCACTTT
TRBJ1-2,TRBD1,NA,TRBV5-5,CASSLAPGQGAINYGYTF,TGTGCCAGCAGCTTGGCTCCGGGACAGGGGGCTATTAACTATGGCTACACCTTC
TRBJ2-7,NA,NA,TRBV6-6,CASSSLQVSYEQYF,TGTGCCAGCAGTTCTCTACAGGTCAGCTACGAGCAGTACTTC
TRBJ1-1,NA,many,TRBV12-3/TRBV12-4,CASSLGQTTEAFF,TGTGCCAGCAGTTTGGGGCAGACCACTGAAGCTTTCTTT
TRBJ2-1,NA,once,TRBV14,CASSQQGGIYNEQFF,TGTGCCAGCAGCCAACAGGGCGGGATCTACAATGAGCAGTTCTTC
TRBJ2-7,TRBD1,NA,TRBV5-5,CASSLRGGQGSYEQYF,TGTGCCAGCAGCTTGCGAGGGGGCCAGGGCTCCTACGAGCAGTACTTC
TRBJ1-5,NA,NA,TRBV18,CASSPYSNQPQHF,TGTGCCAGCTCACCTTATAGCAATCAGCCCCAGCATTTT
TRBJ2-3,TRBD2,NA,TRBV9,CASSRREGPGTDTQYF,TGTGCCAGCAGTAGGCGGGAGGGCCCAGGCACAGATACGCAGTATTTT
TRBJ2-1,NA,NA,TRBV6-6,CASSLRYEQFF,TGTGCCAGCTCCCTCCGTTATGAGCAGTTCTTC
TRBJ2-3,TRBD1,NA,TRBV5-4,CASSPDRVKDTQYF,TGTGCCAGCAGCCCGGACAGGGTCAAAGATACGCAGTATTTT